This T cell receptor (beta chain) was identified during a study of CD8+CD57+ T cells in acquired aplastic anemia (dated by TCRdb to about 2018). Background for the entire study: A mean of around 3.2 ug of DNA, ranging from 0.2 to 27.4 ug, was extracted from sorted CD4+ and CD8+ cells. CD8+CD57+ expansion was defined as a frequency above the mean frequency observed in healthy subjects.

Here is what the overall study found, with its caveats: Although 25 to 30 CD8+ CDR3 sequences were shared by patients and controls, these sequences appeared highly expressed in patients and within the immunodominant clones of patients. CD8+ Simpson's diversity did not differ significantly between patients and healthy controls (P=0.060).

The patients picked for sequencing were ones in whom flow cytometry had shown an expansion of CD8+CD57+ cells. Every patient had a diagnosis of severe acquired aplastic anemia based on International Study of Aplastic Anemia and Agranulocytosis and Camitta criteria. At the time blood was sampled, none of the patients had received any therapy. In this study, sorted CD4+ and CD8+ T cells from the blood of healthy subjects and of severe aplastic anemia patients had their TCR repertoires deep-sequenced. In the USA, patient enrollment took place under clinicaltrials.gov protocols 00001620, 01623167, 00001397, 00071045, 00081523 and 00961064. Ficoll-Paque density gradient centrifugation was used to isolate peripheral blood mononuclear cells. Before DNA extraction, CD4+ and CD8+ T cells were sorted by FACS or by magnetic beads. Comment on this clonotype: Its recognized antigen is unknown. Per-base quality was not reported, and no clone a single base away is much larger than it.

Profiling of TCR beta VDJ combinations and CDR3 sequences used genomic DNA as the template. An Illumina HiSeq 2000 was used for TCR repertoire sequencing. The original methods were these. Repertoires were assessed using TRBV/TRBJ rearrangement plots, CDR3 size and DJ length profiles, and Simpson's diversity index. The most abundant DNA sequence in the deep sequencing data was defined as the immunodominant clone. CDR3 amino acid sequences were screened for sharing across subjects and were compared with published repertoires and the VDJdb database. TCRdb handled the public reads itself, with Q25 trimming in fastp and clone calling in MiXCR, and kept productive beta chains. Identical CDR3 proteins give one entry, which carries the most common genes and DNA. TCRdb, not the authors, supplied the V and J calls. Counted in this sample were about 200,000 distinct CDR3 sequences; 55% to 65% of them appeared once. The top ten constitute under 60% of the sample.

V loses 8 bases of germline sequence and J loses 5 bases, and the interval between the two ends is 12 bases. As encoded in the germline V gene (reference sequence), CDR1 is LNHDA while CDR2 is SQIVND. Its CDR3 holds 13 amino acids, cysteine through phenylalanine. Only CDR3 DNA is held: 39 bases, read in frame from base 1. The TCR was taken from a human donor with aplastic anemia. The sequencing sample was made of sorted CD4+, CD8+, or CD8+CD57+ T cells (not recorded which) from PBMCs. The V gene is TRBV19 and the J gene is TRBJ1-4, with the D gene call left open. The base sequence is TGTGCCAGTCCCCCAAGACACAATGAAAAACTGTTTTTT. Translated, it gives CASPPRHNEKLFF.